The clone carrying this T cell receptor (beta chain) was recorded a few times. Its antigen is not identified. A read error may produce the germline difference seen at one junction end. This sample was included in a study of Ad26.COV2.S vaccination and SARS-CoV-2 variants. This table comes from immunoSEQ multiplex PCR, and its TCRdb copy is limited to in-frame clones, with some not included. The data hold around 450,000 clones, with about nine tenths observed a single time. Study-wide results and caveats: For non-spike TCRs, breadth in vaccine recipients resembled that in placebo recipients. Vaccine recipients had higher spike-specific TCR breadth than placebo recipients.

CDR3 size: 15 residues. Germline V gives CDR1 MNHNY, CDR2 SVGAGI (reference sequence). As to treatment: around 19 received Ad26.COV2.S at low or high dose, single or two shots; about 5 received placebo; per-sample allocation not given. Collection of samples fell on day 63 after the first vaccine or placebo injection. Adults aged 18-55 years in Boston included the donor. An Ad26 vector that expressed Wuhan-strain SARS-CoV-2 spike constituted the vaccine. V gene TRBV6-6 combines with J gene TRBJ1-2, with 11 bases matching TRBD1. The material was peripheral blood, obtained in a trial of Ad26.COV2.S vaccine versus placebo. The TCR sequence derives from a person between 18 and 65 years old who received the Ad26.COV2.S COVID-19 vaccine or a placebo. The CDR3: CASSYFRGQGASIVF. In DNA, the CDR3 is TGTGCCAGCAGTTACTTTAGAGGACAGGGGGCCAGTATCGTGTTC.